This T cell receptor beta chain derives from a study of shared clonotypes between healthy human individuals. The overall study: Three CD4 naive, three CD4 memory, two CD8 naive and one CD8 memory plate were used per donor.

As for this clone: Its target is not known. Other DNA sequences of this sample code for an identical CDR3.

Whole-study results and caveats: When compared with the clonotypes that were shared by all four sorted-subset donors, the non-shared clonotypes turned out to have lower generation probabilities.

Donors comprised only Caucasian adults living in Nashville, Tennessee. In germline, CDR1 is SEHNR, CDR2 FQNEAQ (reference sequence). After removal of 2 bases from V and 0 bases from J, the junction contained 3 bases not matched to a gene. The CDR3 consists of 15 residues. An assay was performed, and its level was deep. Profiled with immunoSEQ multiplex PCR; TCRdb holds only in-frame clones, not every one. This table has about 320,000 clones, over 75% appearing once. V usage is TRBV7-9 and J usage is TRBJ2-7; 8 nucleotides match TRBD1. The receptor's source is a man in his late teens or twenties in good health. The sequenced sample consisted of memory CD8+ T cells sorted from blood. The subset is: CD45RO+ cells pooled with CCR7-negative TemRA cells. The CDR3 nucleotides read TGTGCCAGCAGCTTATGGACAGGGTCCTCCTACGAGCAGTACTTC. Amino acids: CASSLWTGSSYEQYF.